This T cell receptor beta chain was recorded in a study of neurological immune-mediated disorders. The CDR3 loop spans 14 amino acids. Germline assignment: CDR1 MNHNY and CDR2 SVGAGI (reference sequence). V lost 5 bases to trimming and J lost 3 bases, with 14 bases between them. The sample's time point: technical triplicate 2. The unsorted libraries were made from 2 million PBMCs kept at -80 C. Notes on the study in general: Among expanded clones, no CDR3 amino acid sequences were shared across subjects, a pattern suggesting private repertoires in all groups.

At least ten counts were recorded for this clonotype. Antigen specificity is unknown. The cDNA was synthesized by means of template-switch 5'RACE, which was carried out with 10-nucleotide random UMIs. TCRdb analysed the 5' RACE reads with MiXCR anew, one entry per CDR3 protein. The sample contains under 70,000 distinct CDR3 sequences, less than 25% of which appear only once. The sequence was obtained from a man aged 55 to 70 with HTLV-1-associated myelopathy (HAM/TSP). This chain uses TRBV6-6 with TRBJ2-7; possibly TRBD2 for D (6 bases). Sequenced sample: PBMCs. This CDR3 reads CASSALRELYEQYF. The CDR3 DNA is TGTGCCAGCAGTGCTCTCCGGGAGCTCTACGAGCAGTACTTC.